This T cell receptor beta chain was observed in a study of shared clonotypes between healthy human individuals. Study information: For every donor, three CD4 naive, three CD4 memory, two CD8 naive and one CD8 memory plates were used.

In the original workflow: Filtering differed because ImmunoSEQ produced junction-only sequences that carried no quality scores. The protocol was immunoSEQ multiplex PCR, while the TCRdb copy is restricted to in-frame clones and leaves out a portion. V, J and clone size are those of that table, while D and trimming were read from the DNA. The data show 2 million to 2.5 million clones, with less than 95% seen just once and approximately 0.4% held by the top ten. Division of CD4+ cells produced a CD45RA+ naive subset and a CD45RA-negative memory subset. Looked up from germline, CDR1 is SGHNT and CDR2 is YYREEE (reference sequence). This CDR3 contains 14 residues. The ends were cut back, 7 bases at V and 4 bases at J, with 17 bases in the middle.

The sequenced sample consisted of naive CD4+ T cells from PBMCs. Documented subset: CD45RA+ positively selected. The sequence was obtained from a young man in good health. Some clones in this sample may be carry-over from other donors' samples. The J gene is TRBJ1-2, the V gene TRBV5-4; the D gene is possibly TRBD1 (5 bases). The CDR3 DNA reads TGTGCCAGCGGCCGGGGGGGGGAAATCTATGGCTACACCTTC. Residues: CASGRGGEIYGYTF.